The rows below give T cell receptor beta chains drawn from one sample of a study of T cell responses to AZD1222 COVID-19 vaccine. TCRdb's table, derived via immunoSEQ multiplex PCR, lists solely in-frame clones and lacks some. The sample has approximately 82,000 clones; 90% are singletons. The sequencing here drew on peripheral blood, taken on day 0 of AZD1222 vaccination. The receptors were gathered from an adult in good health. The CDR3 runs from the conserved cysteine through the conserved F or W. A D gene is named only where the DNA matches it firmly.

TRBD2	TRBJ2-1	TRBV5-4	TGTGCCAGCAGCCAGACTAGCGGGGGGGCAAATGAGCAGTTCTTC	CASSQTSGGANEQFF
TRBD1	TRBJ1-2	TRBV3-1/TRBV3-2	TGTGCCAGCAGCCAAGCATTTCGGGAGACAGGGGTTCCCTATAGCTACACCTTC	CASSQAFRETGVPYSYTF
.	TRBJ2-7	TRBV7-2	TGTGCCAGCAGCTTCCCCGGAGCCGGCTACGAGCAGTACTTC	CASSFPGAGYEQYF
.	TRBJ2-3	TRBV5-4	TGTGCCAGCAGCCCCGAAAATAGGGGCGATACGCAGTATTTT	CASSPENRGDTQYF
.	TRBJ2-7	TRBV4-3	TGCGCCAGCAGCCAAGATCCCGGAACCATCTACGAGCAGTACTTC	CASSQDPGTIYEQYF
.	TRBJ1-1	TRBV7-2	TGTGCCAGCAGCTTAGGACTTAGTGCGGCTTTCTTT	CASSLGLSAAFF
.	TRBJ2-7	TRBV4-1	TGCGCCAGCAGCCAAGATCGTGAGCGCGAGCAGTACTTC	CASSQDREREQYF
TRBD2	TRBJ2-1	TRBV7-3	TGTGCCAGCAGCTTTGGGGGGGAGGCCTACAATGAGCAGTTCTTC	CASSFGGEAYNEQFF
.	TRBJ2-2	TRBV2	TGTGCTATAGTGGCCCCGGGAGACAGGGTGGGGAGCACCGGGGAGCTGTTTTTT	CAIVAPGDRVGSTGELFF
.	TRBJ2-5	TRBV6-5	TGTGCCAGCAACCACAGGGCCCCCCAAGAGACCCAGTACTTC	CASNHRAPQETQYF
.	TRBJ2-1	TRBV5-1	TGCGCCAGCAGCTCGCAGAACAATGAGCAGTTCTTC	CASSSQNNEQFF
TRBD2	TRBJ2-2	TRBV7-2	TGTGCCAGCAGCTTACTCGGTAGCGGGGGGACGAACACCGGGGAGCTGTTTTTT	CASSLLGSGGTNTGELFF
.	TRBJ1-4	TRBV19	TGTGCCAGTAGTCCCCTACAAGCGAAACTGTTTTTT	CASSPLQAKLFF
.	TRBJ1-4	TRBV4-1	TGCGCCAGCAGCCAGCCCCCCAGGGAAAAACTGTTTTTT	CASSQPPREKLFF
.	TRBJ2-2	TRBV5-4	TGTGCCAGCAGCTTGGGGGGTAGAATAAACACCGGGGAGCTGTTTTTT	CASSLGGRINTGELFF
TRBD1	TRBJ1-6	TRBV19	TGTGCCAGTAGCATTGACAGGGCTTACGGTTCACCCCTCCACTTT	CASSIDRAYGSPLHF